Included here is one TCR beta chain sequence, with context. Its antigen remains unidentified. The data stem from a study of T cells in localized non-small cell lung cancer. Clones were sequenced by immunoSEQ multiplex PCR, and TCRdb holds only the in-frame ones, with some missing. The sample lists fewer than 20,000 clones, around 91% occurring once. Study-level results: Tumor samples were not multi-region, leaving intratumor heterogeneity unexcluded.

The V end lost 8 bases, the J end lost 7 bases, and 18 bases lay between the germline ends. CDR1 is LNHDA, CDR2 SQIVND, per germline (reference sequence). The CDR3 has 14 residues. Specimen: peripheral blood, collected before any cancer treatment. The gene calls are TRBV19 and TRBJ1-5; D ambiguous. The source of this sequence is a female donor over 55 with stage III squamous cell lung carcinoma. CDR3 in amino acids: CASHGRLSNQPQHF. CDR3 DNA sequence: TGTGCCAGTCACGGACGGCTATCGAACCAGCCCCAGCATTTT.